Following are 22 T cell receptor beta chains from one sample sequenced in a study of human T cells and chemical hapten exposure. TCRdb re-analysed the RACE reads in MiXCR, keeping a single row per CDR3 protein. The data show tens of thousands of distinct CDR3 sequences, with 11% to 15% seen just once and around 4.2% held by the top ten. Time point meaning: pre-sensitization, week 0. Treatment noted: therapeutic diphenylcyclopropenone sensitization with weekly scalp DPC. Sequences were derived from whole blood, sampled in connection with sensitization to the hapten diphenylcyclopropenone (DPC). These receptors were obtained from a woman aged 45-65 years with alopecia areata. Some clones in this sample may be carry-over from other donors' samples.

This clonotype was observed at least ten times. V is TRBV27 and J is TRBJ2-3, with D tentatively TRBD1 or TRBD2 (5 bases each). Trimming took 4 bases from V and 2 from J, leaving 16 bases between them. The CDR3 sequence is 16 residues long. Per the germline V gene, CDR1 is MNHEY and CDR2 is SMNVEV (reference sequence). The CDR3 DNA is TGTGCCAGCAGTTACATAGCTGGGGGAAACACAGATACGCAGTATTTT. Protein sequence: CASSYIAGGNTDTQYF.

As concerns this clonotype: The junction differs from germline at one of its ends, possibly a read error. The V gene is TRBV7-2, the J gene TRBJ2-2; D gene unclear. Per the germline V gene, CDR1 is SGHTA and CDR2 is FQGNSA. This CDR3 spans 14 amino acids. CDR3 sequence: CVSSLHQNTGELFF. The CDR3 DNA reads TGTGTCAGCAGCTTACACCAGAACACCGGGGAGCTGTTTTTT.

This clonotype has at least ten counts. The chain employs TRBV29-1 and TRBJ2-7; D perhaps matches TRBD1 (6 bases). From germline, CDR1 is SQVTM and CDR2 ANQGSEA. Trimming pared 3 bases from V and 2 bases from J, leaving 17 bases between. CDR3 size: 15 residues. The CDR3 protein is CSVENRDKGTYEQYF. The CDR3 region has the DNA TGCAGCGTTGAGAACCGGGACAAAGGGACCTACGAGCAGTACTTC.

This clonotype was seen ten or more times. The rearrangement links TRBV19 to TRBJ2-2; TRBD2 matches 10 bases. Trimming at V came to 4 bases and at J to 0 bases, leaving 8 bases not matched to a gene. This CDR3 region has 18 residues. In germline, CDR1 is LNHDA, CDR2 SQIVND (reference sequence). CDR3 amino acids: CASSTAVAGGTNTGELFF. The DNA of the CDR3 is TGTGCCAGTAGTACTGCCGTAGCGGGAGGCACGAACACCGGGGAGCTGTTTTTT. The variable domain in full, with the rest retrieved from reference TRBV19 and TRBJ2-2, is DGGITQSPKYLFRKEGQNVTLSCEQNLNHDAMYWYRQDPGQGLRLIYYSQIVNDFQKGDIAEGYSVSREKKESFPLTVTSAQKNPTAFYLCASSTAVAGGTNTGELFFGEGSRLTVL.

DNA of the CDR3: TGTGCCAGCAGTGACTCTTTCGGCTATGGCTACACCTTC. This gives the protein CASSDSFGYGYTF. The V and J genes are TRBV25-1 and TRBJ1-2; D uncertain. The CDR3 length is 13 residues. Germline values: CDR1 MGHDK, CDR2 SYGVNS. Trimming removed 3 bases at V and 4 bases at J, with 9 bases between.

The chain employs TRBV10-1 and TRBJ2-1; 8 bases are a match to TRBD2. The germline V gene encodes CDR1 WNHNN and CDR2 SYGVQD (reference sequence). This CDR3 is built from 14 residues. The J segment lost 4 bases and the V segment lost 3 bases, leaving 2 bases of the junction unmatched. The CDR3 region is CASSELAEYNEQFF. CDR3 DNA: TGCGCCAGCAGTGAACTAGCGGAATACAATGAGCAGTTCTTC.

This clonotype was counted a few times. The DNA of the CDR3 is TGTGCCAGCAGCTTGAGAGCGGGAGAGGGGAGTGAGCAGTTCTTC. Its protein is CASSLRAGEGSEQFF. This chain connects TRBV5-5 to TRBJ2-1; 8 bases align to TRBD2. Germline lookup yields CDR1 SGHKS and CDR2 YYEKEE (reference sequence). There are 15 residues in the CDR3. Unmatched junction bases numbered 9, after V lost 1 base and J lost 9 bases.

The chain carries TRBV4-1 and TRBJ2-1, with D perhaps TRBD1 or TRBD2 (5 bases each). The CDR3 extends over 15 amino acids. Germline values: CDR1 MGHRA, CDR2 YSYEKL. The V end was cut by 4 bases, the J end by 0 bases, with 10 bases between. CDR3 sequence (DNA): TGCGCCAGCAGCCGACAGACTAACTCCTACAATGAGCAGTTCTTC. It codes for CASSRQTNSYNEQFF.

The chain links TRBV18 to TRBJ2-7; D not certain. Trimming left V 6 bases short and J 0 bases short, with 15 bases between. The CDR3 has 15 amino acids. Germline lookup yields CDR1 KGHSH and CDR2 LQKENI. For the CDR3, the DNA is TGTGCCAGCTCTCCTTGGCGGACGAGCTCCTACGAGCAGTACTTC. Amino acid sequence: CASSPWRTSSYEQYF. The full variable domain, in which reference TRBV18 and TRBJ2-7 provide the parts outside the CDR3, is NAGVMQNPRHLVRRRGQEARLRCSPMKGHSHVYWYRQLPEEGLKFMVYLQKENIIDESGMPKERFSAEFPKEGPSILRIQQVVRGDSAAYFCASSPWRTSSYEQYFGPGTRLTVT.

This chain uses TRBV18 with TRBJ2-3, with 10 bases identical to TRBD2. Germline loops: CDR1 KGHSH, CDR2 LQKENI. After removal of 5 bases from V and 0 bases from J, the junction contained 5 bases not matched to a gene. The CDR3 is 16 residues long. The CDR3 bases are TGTGCCAGCTCAACTAGAGCGGGAGGGAGCACAGATACGCAGTATTTT. Translation: CASSTRAGGSTDTQYF.

This clonotype was seen a handful of times. This chain joins TRBV28 and TRBJ2-7; 11 bases match TRBD2. Per germline, CDR1 MDHEN and CDR2 SYDVKM. V shed 7 bases and J 4 bases; nucleotides not matched to a gene: 12. The CDR3 sequence is 16 residues long. Here the CDR3 reads CASTGGTSGGLYEQYF. In DNA, the CDR3 is TGTGCCAGCACAGGTGGAACTAGCGGGGGACTATACGAGCAGTACTTC.

This clonotype was seen a handful of times. This rearrangement joins TRBV28 to TRBJ2-1; the D gene is possibly TRBD2 (6 bases). The CDR3 runs to 15 residues. V gave up 6 bases and J gave up 2 bases, with 14 bases separating them. Germline CDR1 MDHEN, CDR2 SYDVKM. CDR3 DNA: TGTGCCAGCAGGGGGGGACTTGCCGCCTACAATGAGCAGTTCTTC. Translated: CASRGGLAAYNEQFF.

In its sample, this clonotype was seen a few times. The chain uses TRBV6-5 and TRBJ2-7; 11 bases are shared with TRBD1. Losses at the gene ends were 5 bases for V and 4 bases for J; bases not matched to a gene: 13. The CDR3 is 17 residues long. CDR1 is MNHEY and CDR2 is SVGAGI in the germline V gene. The chain's CDR3 is CASSRYFGQGARYEQYF. The DNA of the CDR3 is TGTGCCAGCAGTCGCTATTTCGGACAGGGGGCAAGGTACGAGCAGTACTTC.

V and J are TRBV28 and TRBJ2-5; 9 bases map to TRBD1. V gave up 3 bases and J gave up 2 bases; unmatched junction bases: 4. CDR1 and CDR2 (germline): MDHEN, SYDVKM. This CDR3 comprises 15 residues. The CDR3 bases are TGTGCCAGCAGTTTTTCGGGACAGGGACAAGAGACCCAGTACTTC. This codes for CASSFSGQGQETQYF.

The V and J genes are TRBV5-4 and TRBJ2-1; 9 positions match TRBD1. The V gene's germline CDR1 is SGHNT and CDR2 YYREEE (reference sequence). The CDR3 spans 15 residues. Trimming removed 1 base from V and 6 bases from J; junction bases left unmatched: 5. The CDR3 DNA follows: TGTGCCAGCAGCTTGAACCGACAGGGGGTCAATGAGCAGTTCTTC. The encoded protein is CASSLNRQGVNEQFF.

This clonotype has only a few counts. V usage is TRBV27 and J usage is TRBJ2-5; D gene unclear. With 0 bases removed from V and 6 bases from J, the gap between germline ends came to 8 bases. Germline-derived CDR1 and CDR2 are MNHEY and SMNVEV (reference sequence). This CDR3 contains 13 residues. The CDR3 protein is CASSLSGSKTQYF. CDR3 DNA: TGTGCCAGCAGTTTATCAGGGTCAAAGACCCAGTACTTC.

V usage is TRBV10-1 and J usage is TRBJ2-7; the D is unclear. The CDR3 totals 11 residues. Trimming took 3 bases from V and 5 from J, leaving 5 bases between them. The germline V gene encodes CDR1 WNHNN and CDR2 SYGVQD (reference sequence). The CDR3 sequence is CASSEVDEQYF. Written as DNA, the CDR3 is TGCGCCAGCAGTGAAGTAGACGAGCAGTACTTC.

V is TRBV7-2 and J is TRBJ2-3; a weak D match, TRBD2 (5 bases). The CDR3 loop spans 13 amino acids. CDR1 SGHTA and CDR2 FQGNSA come from the germline V gene. Trimming took off 3 bases at V and 5 bases at J, with 9 bases between the two ends. The CDR3 loop is CASSLTGKDTQYF. The CDR3 nucleotides are TGTGCCAGCAGCTTGACGGGAAAAGATACGCAGTATTTT.

This clonotype came up a few times. V is TRBV20-1 and J is TRBJ2-3, with TRBD2 matching over 9 bases. Germline lookup yields CDR1 DFQATT and CDR2 SNEGSKA (reference sequence). J lost 0 bases, V lost 4 bases, and 8 bases had no gene match. The CDR3 length is 16 residues. In DNA, the CDR3 is TGCAGTGCTACTAGCGGGAACACCCGTAGCACAGATACGCAGTATTTT. Protein: CSATSGNTRSTDTQYF.

The rearrangement links TRBV2 to TRBJ1-6, with 9 bases lining up with TRBD1. J was trimmed by 8 bases and V by 5 bases; bases with no gene match: 4. Germline V gene lookup returns CDR1 SNHLY and CDR2 FYNNEI. The CDR3 loop spans 14 amino acids. The CDR3 sequence: CASSQQGAHSPLHF. DNA of the CDR3: TGTGCCAGCAGTCAACAGGGGGCGCATTCACCCCTCCACTTT.

The chain links TRBV11-3 to TRBJ2-1; perhaps TRBD1 as D (5 bases). V was clipped by 4 bases and J by 7 bases, with 11 bases between them. CDR1 is SGHNT and CDR2 is YENEEA in the germline V gene. CDR3 length: 13 amino acids. The CDR3: CASSSPGHNEQFF. DNA of the CDR3: TGTGCCAGCAGCTCCCCAGGACATAATGAGCAGTTCTTC.

The V call is TRBV2, the J call TRBJ2-1, with 8 nucleotides matching TRBD2. There are 14 residues in the CDR3. The junction had 9 bases not matched to a gene; V was cut back by 9 bases and J by 5 bases. Germline CDR1 reads SNHLY; CDR2 reads FYNNEI. The CDR3 sequence is CARSGTSFDNEQFF. The DNA of the CDR3 is TGTGCCAGATCCGGGACTAGTTTCGACAATGAGCAGTTCTTC.